Listed below are T cell receptor beta chains from one sample, sequenced in a study of T-cell memory formation after mild COVID-19. TCRdb redid the calling of the 5' RACE reads with MiXCR, one entry per CDR3 protein. The data show more than 250,000 distinct CDR3 sequences, with around 15% seen just once and approximately 23% held by the top ten. Sequencing input: PBMCs or a T cell subset sorted from them (not recorded which). The receptor source for this set is a man in his late teens or twenties who had mild COVID-19 (a few samples of this study predate the infection). Cell type and time point are not known. Each CDR3 is given with its conserved first and last residue. The order of the fields is D gene, V gene, clone size, J gene, CDR3 protein, CDR3 DNA. A D gene is named only where the DNA matches it firmly. Clone size appears in some rows only: once, few, many, or a class for an expanded clone.

d_call: TRBD1; v_call: TRBV19; clone_size: NA; j_call: TRBJ1-1; cdr3_aa: CASPHARGAYTEAFF; cdr3_nt: TGTGCCAGTCCCCACGCCAGGGGGGCGTACACTGAAGCTTTCTTT
d_call: NA; v_call: TRBV11-3; clone_size: few; j_call: TRBJ2-1; cdr3_aa: CASSGDKNEQFF; cdr3_nt: TGTGCCAGCAGCGGGGACAAGAATGAGCAGTTCTTC
d_call: NA; v_call: TRBV7-2; clone_size: few; j_call: TRBJ1-6; cdr3_aa: CASSFLRGGNSPLHF; cdr3_nt: TGTGCCAGCAGCTTCCTGAGGGGGGGTAATTCACCCCTCCACTTT
d_call: NA; v_call: TRBV20-1; clone_size: NA; j_call: TRBJ2-7; cdr3_aa: CSARDGPYEQYF; cdr3_nt: TGCAGTGCTAGAGATGGGCCCTACGAGCAGTACTTC
d_call: NA; v_call: TRBV10-3; clone_size: NA; j_call: TRBJ1-2; cdr3_aa: CAIKGSYGYTF; cdr3_nt: TGTGCCATCAAGGGGAGCTATGGCTACACCTTC
d_call: TRBD1; v_call: TRBV5-1; clone_size: NA; j_call: TRBJ2-6; cdr3_aa: CASSFGTANSGANVLTF; cdr3_nt: TGCGCCAGCAGCTTCGGGACAGCGAACTCTGGGGCCAACGTCCTGACTTTC
d_call: TRBD2; v_call: TRBV7-6; clone_size: many; j_call: TRBJ2-1; cdr3_aa: CASSPTGGNYNEQFF; cdr3_nt: TGTGCCAGCAGCCCCACGGGGGGGAACTACAATGAGCAGTTCTTC
d_call: TRBD1; v_call: TRBV11-2; clone_size: few; j_call: TRBJ2-7; cdr3_aa: CASSLGQGAFYEQYF; cdr3_nt: TGTGCCAGCAGCTTAGGTCAGGGGGCATTCTACGAGCAGTACTTC
d_call: NA; v_call: TRBV6-6; clone_size: NA; j_call: TRBJ1-4; cdr3_aa: CASNSIRGEKLFF; cdr3_nt: TGTGCCAGCAATTCCATTCGTGGGGAAAAACTGTTTTTT
d_call: NA; v_call: TRBV5-4; clone_size: many; j_call: TRBJ2-3; cdr3_aa: CASSFRLNRGTDTQYF; cdr3_nt: TGTGCCAGCAGCTTTCGACTAAACAGGGGCACAGATACGCAGTATTTT
d_call: NA; v_call: TRBV11-2; clone_size: NA; j_call: TRBJ2-3; cdr3_aa: CASRKPLTDTQYF; cdr3_nt: TGTGCCAGCAGAAAGCCCCTCACAGATACGCAGTATTTT
d_call: NA; v_call: TRBV11-2; clone_size: many; j_call: TRBJ1-6; cdr3_aa: CASSSTENSPLHF; cdr3_nt: TGTGCCAGCAGCTCTACAGAGAATTCACCCCTCCACTTT
d_call: NA; v_call: TRBV7-3; clone_size: NA; j_call: TRBJ2-2; cdr3_aa: CASSSLGTQNTGELFF; cdr3_nt: TGTGCCAGCAGCTCCCTAGGAACCCAGAACACCGGGGAGCTGTTTTTT
d_call: NA; v_call: TRBV7-8; clone_size: few; j_call: TRBJ1-2; cdr3_aa: CASSRLLVGYTF; cdr3_nt: TGTGCCAGCAGCCGTCTATTGGTTGGCTACACCTTC
d_call: NA; v_call: TRBV7-3; clone_size: NA; j_call: TRBJ2-3; cdr3_aa: CASSSWSGSTKGTDTQYF; cdr3_nt: TGTGCCAGCAGCTCGTGGTCGGGATCGACAAAGGGCACAGATACGCAGTATTTT
d_call: NA; v_call: TRBV5-4; clone_size: few; j_call: TRBJ1-4; cdr3_aa: CASSPSAKRTEKLFF; cdr3_nt: TGTGCCAGCAGCCCCTCCGCGAAACGGACTGAAAAACTGTTTTTT
d_call: TRBD2; v_call: TRBV12-3/TRBV12-4; clone_size: NA; j_call: TRBJ2-5; cdr3_aa: CASKSLGGRQETQYF; cdr3_nt: TGTGCCAGCAAATCTTTAGGCGGGAGGCAAGAGACCCAGTACTTC
d_call: NA; v_call: TRBV29-1; clone_size: NA; j_call: TRBJ2-7; cdr3_aa: CSVSQGGGEQYF; cdr3_nt: TGCAGCGTTTCCCAGGGCGGCGGCGAGCAGTACTTC
d_call: NA; v_call: TRBV14; clone_size: NA; j_call: TRBJ2-1; cdr3_aa: CASSQMWGPDNEQFF; cdr3_nt: TGTGCCAGCAGCCAGATGTGGGGGCCTGACAATGAGCAGTTCTTC
d_call: NA; v_call: TRBV7-2; clone_size: NA; j_call: TRBJ1-2; cdr3_aa: CASSLASYKVNYGYTF; cdr3_nt: TGTGCCAGCAGCTTGGCTTCTTACAAAGTCAACTATGGCTACACCTTC
d_call: NA; v_call: TRBV5-1; clone_size: many; j_call: TRBJ2-1; cdr3_aa: CASSLENEQFF; cdr3_nt: TGCGCCAGCAGCTTGGAGAATGAGCAGTTCTTC
d_call: NA; v_call: TRBV11-2; clone_size: few; j_call: TRBJ2-3; cdr3_aa: CASSIATGRPSTDTQYF; cdr3_nt: TGTGCCAGCAGCATCGCGACAGGTCGCCCGAGCACAGATACGCAGTATTTT
d_call: TRBD2; v_call: TRBV5-1; clone_size: few; j_call: TRBJ2-3; cdr3_aa: CASSLNQRGTDTQYF; cdr3_nt: TGCGCCAGCAGCTTGAACCAGCGGGGGACAGATACGCAGTATTTT
d_call: NA; v_call: TRBV5-1; clone_size: few; j_call: TRBJ2-5; cdr3_aa: CASSRDNRAEETQYF; cdr3_nt: TGCGCCAGCAGCCGGGACAACCGGGCTGAGGAGACCCAGTACTTC
d_call: NA; v_call: TRBV7-3; clone_size: NA; j_call: TRBJ1-1; cdr3_aa: CASRLRQDTEAFF; cdr3_nt: TGTGCCAGCAGGCTTCGACAGGACACTGAAGCTTTCTTT
d_call: NA; v_call: TRBV5-1; clone_size: few; j_call: TRBJ1-2; cdr3_aa: CASSRYIGDYGYTF; cdr3_nt: TGCGCCAGCAGCCGTTACATTGGGGACTATGGCTACACCTTC
d_call: NA; v_call: TRBV6-5; clone_size: few; j_call: TRBJ2-6; cdr3_aa: CASSLEGPNSGANVLTF; cdr3_nt: TGTGCCAGCAGTTTGGAGGGGCCTAACTCTGGGGCCAACGTCCTGACTTTC
d_call: NA; v_call: TRBV20-1; clone_size: few; j_call: TRBJ1-2; cdr3_aa: CSASRPRPPYGYTF; cdr3_nt: TGCAGTGCTAGCCGGCCTCGCCCCCCCTATGGCTACACCTTC
d_call: NA; v_call: TRBV12-3/TRBV12-4; clone_size: few; j_call: TRBJ1-2; cdr3_aa: CASSFGRASPYGYTF; cdr3_nt: TGTGCCAGCAGTTTTGGGCGGGCCTCCCCCTATGGCTACACCTTC
d_call: NA; v_call: TRBV29-1; clone_size: few; j_call: TRBJ1-1; cdr3_aa: CSVRGRGFLTEAFF; cdr3_nt: TGCAGCGTTCGGGGTCGGGGGTTCCTTACTGAAGCTTTCTTT
d_call: NA; v_call: TRBV7-3; clone_size: few; j_call: TRBJ2-7; cdr3_aa: CASSLGPGVHEQYF; cdr3_nt: TGTGCCAGCAGCTTAGGCCCGGGGGTCCACGAGCAGTACTTC
d_call: NA; v_call: TRBV6-5; clone_size: NA; j_call: TRBJ2-2; cdr3_aa: CAGSLGAGELFF; cdr3_nt: TGTGCCGGATCCCTTGGGGCCGGGGAGCTGTTTTTT
d_call: NA; v_call: TRBV7-9; clone_size: few; j_call: TRBJ1-4; cdr3_aa: CASSSELGNEKLFF; cdr3_nt: TGTGCCAGCAGCTCCGAGTTGGGGAATGAAAAACTGTTTTTT
d_call: TRBD2; v_call: TRBV28; clone_size: NA; j_call: TRBJ2-7; cdr3_aa: CASSTRGAYEQYF; cdr3_nt: TGTGCCAGCAGTACGCGGGGGGCCTACGAGCAGTACTTC
d_call: NA; v_call: TRBV5-1; clone_size: many; j_call: TRBJ2-7; cdr3_aa: CASSTTTEGWGEQYF; cdr3_nt: TGCGCCAGCAGCACAACGACAGAGGGCTGGGGCGAGCAGTACTTC
d_call: NA; v_call: TRBV29-1; clone_size: NA; j_call: TRBJ1-2; cdr3_aa: CSVEVRQVDGYTF; cdr3_nt: TGCAGCGTTGAAGTAAGACAGGTCGACGGCTACACCTTC
d_call: NA; v_call: TRBV6-5; clone_size: NA; j_call: TRBJ2-3; cdr3_aa: CASSSPSRTSTDTQYF; cdr3_nt: TGTGCCAGCAGTTCTCCCTCCCGGACATCCACAGATACGCAGTATTTT
d_call: NA; v_call: TRBV7-2; clone_size: few; j_call: TRBJ2-5; cdr3_aa: CASSPTFGGGSRETQYF; cdr3_nt: TGTGCCAGCAGCCCAACCTTTGGGGGGGGCAGTAGAGAGACCCAGTACTTC
d_call: TRBD2; v_call: TRBV7-9; clone_size: NA; j_call: TRBJ2-1; cdr3_aa: CASSFRATSGGKDNEQFF; cdr3_nt: TGTGCCAGCAGCTTTCGCGCGACTAGCGGGGGGAAAGACAATGAGCAGTTCTTC
d_call: NA; v_call: TRBV5-1; clone_size: few; j_call: TRBJ2-2; cdr3_aa: CASSFGTSTGELFF; cdr3_nt: TGCGCCAGCAGCTTTGGGACCAGCACCGGGGAGCTGTTTTTT
d_call: TRBD1; v_call: TRBV7-6; clone_size: NA; j_call: TRBJ1-6; cdr3_aa: CASSLVAGTGFSPLHF; cdr3_nt: TGTGCCAGCAGCTTAGTCGCAGGGACAGGGTTCTCACCCCTCCACTTT
d_call: NA; v_call: TRBV2; clone_size: NA; j_call: TRBJ1-4; cdr3_aa: CASIGGVLPTNEKLFF; cdr3_nt: TGTGCCAGCATCGGGGGGGTGCTTCCAACTAATGAAAAACTGTTTTTT